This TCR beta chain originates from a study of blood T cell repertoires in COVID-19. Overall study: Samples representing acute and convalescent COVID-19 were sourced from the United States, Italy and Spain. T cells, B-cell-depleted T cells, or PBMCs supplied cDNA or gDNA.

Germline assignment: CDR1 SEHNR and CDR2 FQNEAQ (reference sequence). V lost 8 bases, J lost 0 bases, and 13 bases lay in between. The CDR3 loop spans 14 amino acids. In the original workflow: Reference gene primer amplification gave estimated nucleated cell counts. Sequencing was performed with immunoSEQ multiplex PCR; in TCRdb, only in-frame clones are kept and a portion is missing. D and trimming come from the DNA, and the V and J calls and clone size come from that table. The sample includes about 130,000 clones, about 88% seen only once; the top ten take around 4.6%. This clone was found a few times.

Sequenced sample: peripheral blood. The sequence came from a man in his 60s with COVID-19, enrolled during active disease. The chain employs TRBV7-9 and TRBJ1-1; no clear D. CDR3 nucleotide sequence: TGTGCCAGCGGCCCGGGGTATATGAACACTGAAGCTTTCTTT. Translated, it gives CASGPGYMNTEAFF.